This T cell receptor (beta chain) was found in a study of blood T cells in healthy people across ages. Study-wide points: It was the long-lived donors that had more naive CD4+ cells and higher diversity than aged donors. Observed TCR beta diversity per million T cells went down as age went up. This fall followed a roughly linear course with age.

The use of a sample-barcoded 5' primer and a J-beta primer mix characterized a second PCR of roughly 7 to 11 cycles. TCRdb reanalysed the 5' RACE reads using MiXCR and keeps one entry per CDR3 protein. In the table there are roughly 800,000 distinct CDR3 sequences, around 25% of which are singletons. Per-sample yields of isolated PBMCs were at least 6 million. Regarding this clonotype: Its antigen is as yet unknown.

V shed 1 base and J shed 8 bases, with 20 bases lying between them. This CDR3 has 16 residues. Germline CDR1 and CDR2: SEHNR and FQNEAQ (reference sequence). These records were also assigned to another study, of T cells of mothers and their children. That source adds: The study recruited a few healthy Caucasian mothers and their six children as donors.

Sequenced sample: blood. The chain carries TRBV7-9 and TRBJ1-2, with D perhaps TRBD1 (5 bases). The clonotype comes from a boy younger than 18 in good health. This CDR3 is CASSLELGTPNDGYTF. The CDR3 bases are TGTGCCAGCAGCTTAGAGCTGGGGACTCCCAATGACGGCTACACCTTC.